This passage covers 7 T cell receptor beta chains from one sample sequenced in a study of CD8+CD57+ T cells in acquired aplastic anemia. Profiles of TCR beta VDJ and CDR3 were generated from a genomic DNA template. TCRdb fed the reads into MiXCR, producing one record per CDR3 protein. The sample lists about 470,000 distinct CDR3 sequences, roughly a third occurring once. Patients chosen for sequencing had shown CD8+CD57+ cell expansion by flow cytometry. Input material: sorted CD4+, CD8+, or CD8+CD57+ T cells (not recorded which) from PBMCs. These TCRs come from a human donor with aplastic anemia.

The DNA of the CDR3 is TGTGCCACCCAGTTTCGAAGGGGTTCCTATGGCTACACCTTC. It is translated as CATQFRRGSYGYTF. The V gene is TRBV10-3, the J gene TRBJ1-2; possible D gene TRBD1, 5 bases. The CDR3 runs 14 residues. Looked up from germline, CDR1 is ENHRY and CDR2 is SYGVKD. V lost 10 bases and J lost 4, with 19 bases in between.

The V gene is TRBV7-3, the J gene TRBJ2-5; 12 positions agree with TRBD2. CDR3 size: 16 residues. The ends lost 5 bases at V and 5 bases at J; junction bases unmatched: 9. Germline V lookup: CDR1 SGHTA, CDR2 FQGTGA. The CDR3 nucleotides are TGTGCCAGCAGCCTCCTAGCGGGGGGGCGCGGGGAGACCCAGTACTTC. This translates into CASSLLAGGRGETQYF.

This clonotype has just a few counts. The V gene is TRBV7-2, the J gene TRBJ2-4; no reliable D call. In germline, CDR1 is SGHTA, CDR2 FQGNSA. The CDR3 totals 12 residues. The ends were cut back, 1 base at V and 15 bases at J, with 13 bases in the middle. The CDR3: CASSLVGAQWYF. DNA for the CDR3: TGTGCCAGCAGCTTAGTAGGTGCGCAGTGGTACTTC.

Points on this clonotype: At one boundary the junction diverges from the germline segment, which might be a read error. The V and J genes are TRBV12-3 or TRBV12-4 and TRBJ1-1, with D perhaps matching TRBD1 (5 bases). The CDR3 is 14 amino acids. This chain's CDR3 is CASSRRGMNIEAFF. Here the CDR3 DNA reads TGTGCCAGCAGTAGACGGGGCATGAACATTGAAGCTTTCTTT.

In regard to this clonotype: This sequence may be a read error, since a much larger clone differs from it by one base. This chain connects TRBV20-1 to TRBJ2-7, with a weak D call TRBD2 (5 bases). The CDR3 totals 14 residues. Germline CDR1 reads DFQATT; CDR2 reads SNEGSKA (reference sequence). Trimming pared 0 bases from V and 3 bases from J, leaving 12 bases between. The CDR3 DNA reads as TGCAGTGCTAGAGACATGAGGGATGGCTACGAGCAGTACTTC. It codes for CSARDMRDGYEQYF.

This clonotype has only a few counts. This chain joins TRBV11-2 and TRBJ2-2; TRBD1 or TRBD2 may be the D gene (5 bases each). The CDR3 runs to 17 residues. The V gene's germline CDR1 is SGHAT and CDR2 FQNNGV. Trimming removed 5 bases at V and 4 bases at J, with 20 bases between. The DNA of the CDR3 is TGTGCCAGCAGCCCACATGTCTTAGGGGCGGGCACCGGGGAGCTGTTTTTT. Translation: CASSPHVLGAGTGELFF.

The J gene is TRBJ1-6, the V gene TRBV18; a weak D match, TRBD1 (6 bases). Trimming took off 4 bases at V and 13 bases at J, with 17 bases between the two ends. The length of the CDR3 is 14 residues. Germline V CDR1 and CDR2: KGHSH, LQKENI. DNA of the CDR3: TGTGCCAGCTCACTGAGAACAGGGTCGTATCCCCTCCACTTT. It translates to CASSLRTGSYPLHF.